These 14 T cell receptor beta chains were sequenced from one sample in a study of cytomegalovirus exposure and HLA in healthy donors. Method: immunoSEQ multiplex PCR; TCRdb's copy keeps in-frame clones and lacks some. The data hold about 180,000 clones, with roughly nine tenths observed a single time. The sample was PBMCs. Receptors were obtained from a man in his late teens or twenties in good health and CMV-seropositive.

The CDR3 sequence: CASRTRLAGAYEQYF. Here the CDR3 DNA reads TGTGCCAGCAGGACGAGACTAGCGGGGGCCTACGAGCAGTACTTC. The chain links TRBV7-2 to TRBJ2-7; 12 nucleotides agree with TRBD2. In germline, CDR1 is SGHTA, CDR2 FQGNSA. Trimming took 6 bases from V and 2 from J; bases not matched to a gene: 5. The CDR3 runs 15 residues.

The chain joins TRBV6-5 to TRBJ2-3; 7 bases map to TRBD1. J lost 1 base, V lost 7 bases, and 5 bases had no gene match. This CDR3 has 14 amino acids. The germline V gene has CDR1 MNHEY and CDR2 SVGAGI. For the CDR3, the DNA is TGTGCCAGCAACACCGGACAGGGCACAGATACGCAGTATTTT. This gives the protein CASNTGQGTDTQYF.

This sequence joins TRBV14 and TRBJ2-7; 11 bases line up with TRBD1. The CDR3 totals 13 residues. Germline assignment: CDR1 SGHDN and CDR2 FVKESK. The trim removed 4 bases at V and 9 bases at J, leaving 5 bases unmatched. The CDR3 region is CASSPMGTGGQYF. The CDR3 DNA follows: TGTGCCAGCAGCCCAATGGGGACAGGGGGGCAGTACTTC. The complete variable domain, with remaining parts taken from reference TRBV14 and TRBJ2-7, reads EAGVTQFPSHSVIEKGQTVTLRCDPISGHDNLYWYRRVMGKEIKFLLHFVKESKQDESGMPNNRFLAERTGGTYSTLKVQPAELEDSGVYFCASSPMGTGGQYFGPGTRLTVT.

CDR3 sequence: CASSLGTQSTDTQYF. CDR3 nucleotides: TGCGCCAGCAGCTTAGGGACACAGAGCACAGATACGCAGTATTTT. This rearrangement joins TRBV5-1 to TRBJ2-3; a possible D gene is TRBD1 (6 bases). This CDR3 comprises 15 residues. Deletions cut 2 bases from V and 0 bases from J, with 10 bases between. Per germline, CDR1 SGHRS and CDR2 YFSETQ.

V is TRBV28 and J is TRBJ1-4; tentative D call: TRBD1 (5 bases). Germline V CDR1 and CDR2: MDHEN, SYDVKM. This CDR3 has 14 residues. The V and J ends lost 7 bases and 4 bases respectively, with 13 bases between them. CDR3 protein: CASNPIQVNEKLFF. In nucleotides, the CDR3 is TGTGCCAGCAACCCAATACAGGTTAATGAAAAACTGTTTTTT. Combining the CDR3 with reference TRBV28 and TRBJ1-4 gives the whole variable domain DVKVTQSSRYLVKRTGEKVFLECVQDMDHENMFWYRQDPGLGLRLIYFSYDVKMKEKGDIPEGYSVSREKKERFSLILESASTNQTSMYLCASNPIQVNEKLFFGSGTQLSVL.

This chain connects TRBV27 to TRBJ2-7, with 8 bases fitting TRBD1. This CDR3 contains 16 residues. Trimming cost V 5 bases and J 0 bases; bases outside gene matches: 9. Germline CDR1 is MNHEY and CDR2 is SMNVEV (reference sequence). The CDR3 loop is CASSGRIQGDSYEQYF. The CDR3 nucleotides read TGTGCCAGCAGTGGAAGAATACAGGGGGACTCCTACGAGCAGTACTTC.

The chain carries TRBV18 and TRBJ1-1, with 9 bases fitting TRBD1. The germline CDR1 and CDR2 sequences are KGHSH and LQKENI. V lost 3 bases, J lost 6 bases, and 5 bases stayed unmatched. There are 14 residues in the CDR3. This CDR3 is CASSPGTGKPEAFF. CDR3 nucleotides: TGTGCCAGCTCACCGGGGACAGGGAAGCCTGAAGCTTTCTTT.

This CDR3 is CASSDGMNTEAFF. In DNA form, the CDR3 reads TGCGCCAGTTCGGACGGGATGAACACTGAAGCTTTCTTT. The chain links TRBV5-1 to TRBJ1-1, with D unresolved. V lost 8 bases and J lost 0, with 11 bases in between. This CDR3 has 13 residues. Per germline, CDR1 SGHRS and CDR2 YFSETQ.

The chain joins TRBV10-1 to TRBJ1-2; 7 bases fit TRBD1. The V gene's germline CDR1 is WNHNN and CDR2 SYGVQD (reference sequence). Trimming took 5 bases from V and 7 from J; bases not matched to a gene: 31. The CDR3 sequence is 21 residues long. CDR3 nucleotides: TGCGCCAGCAGTCCAAACGACAGGGCCGAATCTCGAAGGGCTGCCACGGGTGGCTACACCTTC. Its translation is CASSPNDRAESRRAATGGYTF.

The chain recombines TRBV7-2 with TRBJ2-5; D unresolved. The V gene's germline CDR1 is SGHTA and CDR2 FQGNSA. CDR3 length: 16 amino acids. The germline V and J ends were trimmed by 5 bases and 0 bases, with 16 bases remaining between them. The CDR3 protein is CASSDPIARYQETQYF. Here the CDR3 DNA reads TGTGCCAGCAGCGACCCCATTGCGCGGTACCAAGAGACCCAGTACTTC.

The chain links TRBV4-2 to TRBJ1-4; no firm D call. The J call could be wrong; TRBJ2-2 is a better fit for the DNA end. CDR1 LGHNA and CDR2 YNFKEQ come from the germline V gene. The CDR3 spans 11 residues. The CDR3 here is CASSQEVELFF. CDR3 in DNA: TGTGCCAGCAGCCAAGAAGTGGAGCTGTTTTTT.

Here the CDR3 DNA reads TGTGCCAGCAGCTCCAGGGGGCGCGAGCAGTACTTC. Residues: CASSSRGREQYF. The gene calls are TRBV5-8 and TRBJ2-7, with TRBD1 matching over 8 bases. The length of the CDR3 is 12 residues. The trim removed 3 bases at V and 6 bases at J, leaving 2 bases unmatched. Germline loops: CDR1 SGHTS, CDR2 YDEGEE.

This sequence joins TRBV18 and TRBJ2-2; a possible D gene is TRBD1 (5 bases). There are 15 residues in the CDR3. Germline V lookup: CDR1 KGHSH, CDR2 LQKENI. V lost 6 bases, J lost 4 bases, and 15 bases lay in between. CDR3 sequence (DNA): TGTGCCAGCTCGTCGACAGAAGAGTCCACCGGGGAGCTGTTTTTT. It specifies CASSSTEESTGELFF.

This chain joins TRBV7-6 and TRBJ1-5, with TRBD1 matching 7 bases. Germline CDR1 reads SGHVS; CDR2 reads FNYEAQ. Unmatched junction bases numbered 5, after V lost 5 bases and J lost 1 base. The CDR3 is made up of 15 amino acids. The CDR3 bases are TGTGCCAGCAGCAGGGACAGTAGGAGCAATCAGCCCCAGCATTTT. It yields the protein CASSRDSRSNQPQHF.